The rows below give T cell receptor beta chains drawn from one sample of a study of blood T cell repertoires in COVID-19. Produced via immunoSEQ multiplex PCR; TCRdb's table is partial and in-frame only. The table has under 250,000 clones, around 89% seen once. Sequencing used peripheral blood. These receptors were obtained from a woman aged 30 to 39 with COVID-19, enrolled during active disease. Each CDR3 is given with its conserved first and last residue.

v_call,j_call,cdr3_aa
TRBV28,TRBJ2-7,CASTFGQGGYEQYF
TRBV7-8,TRBJ1-2,CASSLEQGYGYTF
TRBV3-1/TRBV3-2,TRBJ1-2,CASSPAGVLVGGYTF
TRBV7-9,TRBJ1-6,CASSLGTGVTHSPLHF
TRBV10-3,TRBJ2-7,CAISEDRVSRQYF
TRBV2,TRBJ1-2,CASSMTGVDYGYTF
TRBV9,TRBJ2-5,CASSVASGTLSSQETQYF
TRBV27,TRBJ1-2,CASSFAGQGSYGYTF
TRBV10-2,TRBJ1-5,CASSGRINQPQHF
TRBV4-3,TRBJ1-4,CASSQEGRPNEKLFF
TRBV4-3,TRBJ2-7,CASSQGQGAYEQYF